This T cell receptor beta chain originates from a study of technical replicates of blood from several donors. In the case of this clone: Additional DNA sequences in this sample encode the identical CDR3.

Trimming pared 8 bases from V and 1 base from J, leaving 14 bases between. This CDR3 has 14 residues. CDR1 is MDHEN and CDR2 is SYDVKM in the germline V gene. Sequencing used immunoSEQ multiplex PCR; TCRdb keeps in-frame clones, though not all of them. Of tens of thousands of clones in the sample, roughly 94% were seen once. The J gene is TRBJ1-1, the V gene TRBV28; no firm D call. This clonotype originated in a human donor in good health. Sequences were obtained from T cells isolated from PBMCs. The DNA for the CDR3 is TGTGCCAGCTCTTCAGGATTGGGGAACACTGAAGCTTTCTTT. This codes for CASSSGLGNTEAFF.